This T cell receptor (beta chain) is drawn from a study of long-term antiretroviral therapy in people with HIV (dated 2022 in TCRdb). Background on the whole study: The earliest samples were collected about a decade before the 2015 WHO recommendation for immediate ART, when ART was typically delayed until CD4 counts fell. Whether ART initiation and durable HIV suppression were associated with changes in peripheral blood TRB repertoire composition and diversity was tested in a retrospective serial study. From some 28 adults with confirmed HIV infection, the cohort provided some 200 cryopreserved PBMC samples, gathered serially across a mean of about 6 years (range 1-12). Of the 25 to 30 participants with HIV, roughly 10 were female. No cross-contamination during QIAcube processing was seen in test extractions of a monoclonal T-cell line run alongside around 34 polyclonal samples. The investigation overall reported the following: ART initiation was associated with a significant increase in TRB diversity, but diversity stayed significantly below transplant donor controls even after long-term ART. Unsorted PBMC were profiled instead of sorted CD4+ and CD8+ T cells because pre-ART samples had limited cell numbers. Compared with controls, HIV repertoires had narrower CDR3 length ranges, and the network structure pointed to an antigen-experienced repertoire that shifted only slightly toward naive after ART. Expanded TRB clones identified before ART initiation dominated the repertoire across all time points, though the dominance fluctuated and decreased in many PLHIV after ART. Samples dated from the mid-2000s to the late 2010s, and the ART regimens used may be less effective than current ones. Because PBMC availability was limited, only the TCR beta chain was sequenced, with no alpha chain pairing. No data were available on ART adherence, viral resistance or therapy changes, limiting inferences about post-ART repertoire changes.

CDR1 LGHNA and CDR2 YNFKEQ are derived from the germline V gene. V sheds 0 bases and J sheds 3 bases, leaving 12 bases between their ends. The CDR3 goes from the cysteine to the phenylalanine over 15 residues. Only the CDR3 DNA stays, 45 bases, in frame from base 1. The immunoSEQ hsTCRB v3.0 assay was used at survey level resolution to sequence the TRB variable region. A depth of roughly 35,000-50,000 T-cell genomes per sample was targeted for TRB sequencing. An Illumina MiSeq with a v3 150-cycle kit was used to sequence the pooled TRB libraries. Regarding the original processing steps: Analysis of repertoires was carried out in R inside a reproducible Nextflow workflow spanning QC, data transformation and analysis. LymphoSeq2, an R package for exploring AIRR-Seq data, was used to implement the custom analyses. Several samples that yielded fewer than 5000 total TRB sequences were excluded, so that approximately 170 HIV repertoires were analyzed. Among the approximately 200 retained HIV repertoires, 55 to 60 were collected before ART initiation and around 130 after ART initiation. Each repertoire was downsampled to 5000 TRB nucleotide sequences, and summary statistics were averaged across 100 downsampling iterations. TRB sequences were retained for analysis only if CDR3 regions of at least seven amino acids were present. Two measures captured diversity: a Shannon entropy-derived clonality score and the Gini coefficient. Repertoire networks linked the top 5000 CDR3 amino acid sequences whenever two sequences differed by an edit distance of one. GLIPH2 predicted antigen specificity groups and MHC restriction for TRB CDR3 amino acid sequences. Known CMV, EBV, HIV or tissue antigen associations were flagged by matching CDR3 amino acid sequences against VDJdb and McPAS-TCR. Pre-ART, post-ART and control groups were compared with Wilcoxon signed-rank tests and Holm-Bonferroni correction. Held by TCRdb, this immuneACCESS table contains in-frame sequences only and omits some clones. Under half of the omission traces to an unresolved V gene where checked; the cause of the rest is unknown. For V, J and clone size, that table is used; D and trimming come from the DNA. The table for this sample lists around 26,000 clones; 65% to 80% of them were counted only once. The ten top clones hold 4.5% to 5.5% of the sample.

Regarding this clone: Its antigen remains unidentified. Per-base quality was not reported, and no clone a single base away is much larger than it.

Inclusion was restricted to participants for whom at least one PBMC sample before ART initiation and at least two post-ART samples were available. Every participant with HIV received treatment in the United States of America. Cryopreserved samples of about 0.9-11 million PBMC were thawed and washed before DNA extraction. At the time of the earliest PBMC sample, participants with HIV were aged between 23 and 54 years. PBMC samples from each participant spanned 1-4 timepoints before ART initiation and 2-8 timepoints after ART initiation, with a median of 7 samples. Serial HIV viral load, CD4+ T-cell count, ART history and demographic data were obtained for every participant. Genomic DNA was extracted from unsorted PBMC with a Qiagen kit on a QIAcube, with processing performed in batches of 12 samples.

The sample in question was unsorted PBMCs, obtained 0.5 years after starting antiretroviral therapy. The chain couples TRBV4-2 to TRBJ2-7, and perhaps TRBD1 as D gene, on 5 matching bases. The origin of this receptor is a woman aged 40 to 50 with HIV. The DNA sequence reads TGTGCCAGCAGCCAAGACCCTCTGACAGTCTACGAGCAGTACTTC. The translation is CASSQDPLTVYEQYF.